This T cell receptor (beta chain) was recovered during a study of blood T cells in healthy people across ages. Regarding the study as a whole: It was held that diversity estimates obtained from one million T cells represented underestimates.

It was with a sample-barcoded 5' primer and a J-beta primer mix that a second PCR of roughly 7 to 11 cycles was run. TCRdb passed the 5' RACE reads through MiXCR, listing each CDR3 protein once. The sample lists approximately 800,000 distinct CDR3 sequences; about a quarter were seen once. The V and J ends lost 5 bases and 8 bases, in that order; junction bases with no gene match: 8. In germline, CDR1 is SGHTA, CDR2 FQGTGA. CDR3 length: 13 residues. This clonotype was detected many times. Antigen specificity is unknown. These data were also filed under a second study, of T cells of mothers and their children. That source adds: Each mother gave over 8 million TCR beta CDR3 reads; each child, about 3 million.

This chain uses TRBV7-3 with TRBJ2-7, with 8 bases lining up with TRBD1. This sequence was found in a boy aged 5-17 years in good health. Sequenced input: blood. This chain's CDR3 is CASSQGQEAQQYF. The CDR3 DNA reads TGTGCCAGCAGCCAGGGACAGGAGGCTCAGCAGTACTTC.